A single sample is the source of the 21 T cell receptor beta chains below, sequenced in a study of T-cell reconstitution after alpha-beta-depleted transplantation in children. The authors prepared the TCRbeta library with unique molecular identifiers. TCRdb reanalysed the PCR reads using MiXCR and keeps one entry per CDR3 protein. Counted here are fewer than 120,000 distinct CDR3 sequences, under 13% occurring once; the ten biggest clones make up around 8.5%. Sequences were derived from PBMCs from the stem cell graft donor, sampled from the stem cell graft. Source of these receptors: a human donor who donated a stem cell graft to a child with acute lymphoblastic leukemia.

This clonotype was detected many times. The chain joins TRBV7-2 to TRBJ1-5, with TRBD1 matching over 8 bases. The V gene's germline CDR1 is SGHTA and CDR2 FQGNSA. The V and J ends lost 5 bases and 10 bases, in that order; junction bases with no gene match: 4. The CDR3 spans 12 residues. The CDR3 sequence: CASSGTGGPQHF. Here the CDR3 DNA reads TGTGCCAGCAGCGGAACAGGGGGTCCCCAGCATTTT. Combining the CDR3 with reference TRBV7-2 and TRBJ1-5 gives the whole variable domain GAGVSQSPSNKVTEKGKDVELRCDPISGHTALYWYRQSLGQGLEFLIYFQGNSAPDKSGLPSDRFSAERTGGSVSTLTIQRTQQEDSAVYLCASSGTGGPQHFGDGTRLSIL.

This clonotype came up many times. This chain joins TRBV6-5 and TRBJ2-7; D may be TRBD1 or TRBD2 (5 bases each). The CDR3 extends over 15 amino acids. Germline V lookup: CDR1 MNHEY, CDR2 SVGAGI. V shed 5 bases and J shed 4 bases, with 18 bases lying between them. In DNA, the CDR3 is TGTGCCAGCAGTCGCCGTGGGCAGGGACCTTACGAGCAGTACTTC. It specifies CASSRRGQGPYEQYF.

This clonotype was recorded at least ten times. The chain joins TRBV5-1 to TRBJ1-2; the match to TRBD1 covers 12 bases. There are 15 residues in the CDR3. Per the germline V gene, CDR1 is SGHRS and CDR2 is YFSETQ. The junction had 4 bases not matched to a gene; V was cut back by 4 bases and J by 3 bases. DNA for the CDR3: TGCGCCAGCAGCGGGGGGACAGGGGGCGACTATGGCTACACCTTC. Translating it yields CASSGGTGGDYGYTF.

This clonotype was counted ten times or more. This sequence joins TRBV27 and TRBJ1-1; no definite D call. The germline gives CDR1 MNHEY, CDR2 SMNVEV (reference sequence). V was trimmed by 5 bases and J by 1 base, leaving 8 bases between them. CDR3 size: 13 residues. The chain's CDR3 is CASSTRQNTEAFF. The CDR3, as DNA: TGTGCCAGCAGTACGCGACAGAACACTGAAGCTTTCTTT.

This clonotype has a count of ten or more. For the CDR3, the DNA is TGTGCCAGCCTCCCCTTTGGGGCAGGGGGGGTGGTATACAATGAGCAGTTCTTC. This sequence encodes CASLPFGAGGVVYNEQFF. This rearrangement joins TRBV6-2 or TRBV6-3 to TRBJ2-1; tentatively, D is TRBD1 or TRBD2 (7 bases each). The V gene's germline CDR1 is MNHEY and CDR2 SVGEGT. Trimming took off 8 bases at V and 4 bases at J, with 27 bases between the two ends. The CDR3 is made up of 18 amino acids.

This clonotype showed up many times. The chain combines TRBV3-1 with TRBJ2-5; D is undetermined. This CDR3 contains 13 residues. Trimming removed 5 bases at V and 0 bases at J, with 7 bases between. Germline lookup yields CDR1 LGHDT and CDR2 YNNKEL (reference sequence). Here the CDR3 DNA reads TGTGCCAGCAGCGGTGGGTACCAAGAGACCCAGTACTTC. Amino acids: CASSGGYQETQYF.

This clonotype appeared many times. The chain carries TRBV5-1 and TRBJ2-2; maybe TRBD1 (6 bases). CDR1 is SGHRS and CDR2 is YFSETQ in the germline V gene. V lost 4 bases and J 2 bases, leaving 9 bases between the germline ends. CDR3 size: 14 residues. The CDR3 nucleotides are TGCGCCAGCAGCCCGGACAGTAACACCGGGGAGCTGTTTTTT. Its protein product is CASSPDSNTGELFF. Looking up the rest from reference TRBV5-1 and TRBJ2-2 gives the full variable domain: KAGVTQTPRYLIKTRGQQVTLSCSPISGHRSVSWYQQTPGQGLQFLFEYFSETQRNKGNFPGRFSGRQFSNSRSEMNVSTLELGDSALYLCASSPDSNTGELFFGEGSRLTVL.

The V call is TRBV20-1, the J call TRBJ2-5, with D possibly being TRBD1 or TRBD2 (5 bases each). CDR3 size: 15 residues. Trimming stripped 7 bases from V and 0 bases from J, with 18 bases between. Per germline, CDR1 DFQATT and CDR2 SNEGSKA (reference sequence). For the CDR3, the DNA is TGCAGTGGGAGCCGGGCCCGGGGCGACCAAGAGACCCAGTACTTC. Protein product: CSGSRARGDQETQYF.

This clonotype came up many times. This chain joins TRBV29-1 and TRBJ2-2; 8 bases map to TRBD2. After removal of 4 bases from V and 7 bases from J, the junction contained 11 bases not matched to a gene. Germline V CDR1 and CDR2: SQVTM, ANQGSEA. The CDR3 consists of 15 residues. CDR3 protein: CSVAPAGAYGGELFF. The DNA of the CDR3 is TGCAGCGTTGCTCCAGCGGGAGCGTATGGCGGGGAGCTGTTTTTT.

There are many counts of this clonotype. The J gene is TRBJ1-2, the V gene TRBV20-1; D may be TRBD1 (6 bases). The germline CDR1 and CDR2 sequences are DFQATT and SNEGSKA (reference sequence). CDR3 length: 11 residues. V lost 2 bases and J lost 6, with 7 bases in between. In DNA, the CDR3 is TGCAGTGCTAGACACAGGGATGGCTACACCTTC. Translation gives CSARHRDGYTF.

This clonotype was counted ten times or more. This chain connects TRBV27 to TRBJ2-1; D remains ambiguous. CDR1 is MNHEY, CDR2 SMNVEV, per germline (reference sequence). Trimming pared 0 bases from V and 6 bases from J, leaving 9 bases between. CDR3 length equals 14 residues. The CDR3 region has the DNA TGTGCCAGCAGTTTATCGGTTAGGCTCAATGAGCAGTTCTTC. This codes for CASSLSVRLNEQFF.

This sequence joins TRBV3-1 and TRBJ1-5; 7 nucleotides align to TRBD1. The CDR3 covers 18 residues. V lost 10 bases and J lost 6; bases outside the gene matches: 24. CDR1 and CDR2 from the germline V gene are LGHDT and YNNKEL (reference sequence). The CDR3 DNA sequence: TGTGCCACCTCCCCAACCGTCGATGGGGACAGCAGAATTCAGCCCCAGCATTTT. This codes for CATSPTVDGDSRIQPQHF. The full variable domain, rest sourced from reference TRBV3-1 and TRBJ1-5, is DTAVSQTPKYLVTQMGNDKSIKCEQNLGHDTMYWYKQDSKKFLKIMFSYNNKELIINETVPNRFSPKSPDKAHLNLHINSLELGDSAVYFCATSPTVDGDSRIQPQHFGDGTRLSIL.

This clonotype has more than one count but fewer than ten. The genes are TRBV18 and TRBJ2-7, with TRBD1 matching over 8 bases. The germline gives CDR1 KGHSH, CDR2 LQKENI. The trim removed 1 base at V and 7 bases at J, leaving 9 bases unmatched. The CDR3 runs to 15 residues. CDR3 residues: CASSPQGRGPREQYF. The DNA for the CDR3 is TGTGCCAGCTCACCACAGGGCAGGGGGCCGCGGGAGCAGTACTTC.

The chain joins TRBV11-2 to TRBJ1-1; D might be TRBD1 (6 bases). The CDR3 consists of 15 residues. CDR1 SGHAT and CDR2 FQNNGV come from the germline V gene. Trimming removed 5 bases from V and 0 bases from J, with 13 bases in between. The CDR3 nucleotides are TGTGCCAGCAGCCCCACAGGACAGCTGAACACTGAAGCTTTCTTT. This sequence encodes CASSPTGQLNTEAFF. The variable domain in full, completed from reference TRBV11-2 and TRBJ1-1, reads EAGVAQSPRYKIIEKRQSVAFWCNPISGHATLYWYQQILGQGPKLLIQFQNNGVVDDSQLPKDRFSAERLKGVDSTLKIQPAKLEDSAVYLCASSPTGQLNTEAFFGQGTRLTVV.

This clonotype was counted at least ten times. J is TRBJ1-4 and V is TRBV6-5, with 8 nucleotides matching TRBD1. The ends lost 3 bases at V and 7 bases at J; junction bases unmatched: 4. The germline V gene has CDR1 MNHEY and CDR2 SVGAGI. This CDR3 region has 14 residues. CDR3 amino acids: CASSYRDRFEKLFF. CDR3 nucleotide sequence: TGTGCCAGCAGTTATCGGGACAGGTTTGAAAAACTGTTTTTT.

Many counts were recorded for this clonotype. This sequence joins TRBV6-2 or TRBV6-3 and TRBJ2-2; D is possibly TRBD2 (6 bases). CDR3 length equals 15 residues. V was shortened by 8 bases and J by 2 bases, with 15 bases between the two germline ends. Germline-derived CDR1 and CDR2 are MNHEY and SVGEGT. The CDR3 DNA reads as TGTGCCAGCGTCCCGGGACTCCCAAACACCGGGGAGCTGTTTTTT. Translated, it gives CASVPGLPNTGELFF.

Many counts were recorded for this clonotype. The chain uses TRBV24-1 and TRBJ2-7; 8 nucleotides align to TRBD2. The V segment lost 6 bases and the J segment 6 bases; nucleotides outside the gene matches: 9. The CDR3 has 14 residues. From germline, CDR1 is KGHDR and CDR2 SFDVKD. In nucleotides, the CDR3 is TGTGCCACCAGTAAGAGCGGGAGTAGCTCCGAGCAGTACTTC. This encodes CATSKSGSSSEQYF.

This clonotype showed up many times. The rearrangement links TRBV7-2 to TRBJ2-7; a weak D match, TRBD1 (6 bases). Trimming left V 3 bases short and J 2 bases short, with 11 bases between. CDR3 size: 14 residues. Germline CDR1 reads SGHTA; CDR2 reads FQGNSA. Here the CDR3 reads CASSFWQGPYEQYF. CDR3 DNA: TGTGCCAGCAGCTTCTGGCAGGGGCCCTACGAGCAGTACTTC.

In its sample, this clonotype was seen many times. The chain is built from TRBV7-2 and TRBJ1-2, with TRBD1 identical over 10 bases. Germline lookup yields CDR1 SGHTA and CDR2 FQGNSA. This CDR3 is 17 amino acids long. Trimming cost V 1 base and J 7 bases; bases outside gene matches: 12. CDR3 nucleotides: TGTGCCAGCAGCTTAGTTAGGACAGGGGGGGCGCTTAGTGGCTACACCTTC. It encodes CASSLVRTGGALSGYTF.

This clonotype is a singleton in its sample. This may arise from a read error, as a much more abundant clone is one base away. This chain uses TRBV4-3 with TRBJ1-6, with no clear D. Looked up from germline, CDR1 is LGHNA and CDR2 is YSLEER. The CDR3 is 18 amino acids. The CDR3 bases are TGCGCCGGCAGCCAAGAAGAGGGTTCCTTCTCCTATAATTCACCCCTCCACTTT. It encodes CAGSQEEGSFSYNSPLHF.

This clonotype occurred many times. CDR3 sequence: CSARDPGGVINIHEQYF. In DNA form, the CDR3 reads TGCAGTGCTAGAGATCCGGGAGGGGTCATCAACATCCACGAGCAGTACTTC. The genes are TRBV20-1 and TRBJ2-7; 8 nucleotides line up with TRBD2. J was trimmed by 5 bases and V by 0 bases; bases with no gene match: 15. CDR3 length: 17 residues. Germline V gene data show CDR1 as DFQATT and CDR2 as SNEGSKA (reference sequence).